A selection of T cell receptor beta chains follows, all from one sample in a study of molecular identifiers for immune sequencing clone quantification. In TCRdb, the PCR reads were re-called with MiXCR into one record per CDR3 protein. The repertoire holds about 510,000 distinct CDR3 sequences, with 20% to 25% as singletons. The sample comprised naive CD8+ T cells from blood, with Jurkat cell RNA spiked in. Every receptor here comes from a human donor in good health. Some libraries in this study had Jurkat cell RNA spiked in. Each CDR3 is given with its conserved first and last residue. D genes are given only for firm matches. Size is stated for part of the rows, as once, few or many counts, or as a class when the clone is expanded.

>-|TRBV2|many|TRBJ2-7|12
CASARSSYEQYF
TGTGCCAGCGCCCGGAGCTCCTACGAGCAGTACTTC
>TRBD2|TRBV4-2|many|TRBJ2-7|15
CASSQETSGTYEQYF
TGTGCCAGCAGCCAAGAAACTAGCGGTACCTACGAGCAGTACTTC
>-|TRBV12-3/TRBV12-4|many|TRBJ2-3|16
CASSYQGAGTGDTQYF
TGTGCCAGCAGCTACCAGGGAGCAGGCACCGGTGATACGCAGTATTTT
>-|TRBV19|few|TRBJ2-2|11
CATSFTGELFF
TGTGCCACCTCTTTCACCGGGGAGCTGTTTTTT
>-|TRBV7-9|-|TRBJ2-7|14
CASSKPEEPYEQYF
TGTGCCAGCAGCAAGCCCGAGGAGCCCTACGAGCAGTACTTC
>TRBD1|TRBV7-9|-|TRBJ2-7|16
CASSVPAGTESLEQYF
TGTGCCAGCAGCGTACCGGCCGGGACAGAATCGCTTGAGCAGTACTTC
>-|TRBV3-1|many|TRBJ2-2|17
CASSQDYRDYHTGELFF
TGTGCCAGCAGCCAAGATTACAGGGACTATCACACCGGGGAGCTGTTTTTT
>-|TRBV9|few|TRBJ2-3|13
CASSVELADTQYF
TGTGCCAGCAGCGTCGAGCTAGCAGATACGCAGTATTTT
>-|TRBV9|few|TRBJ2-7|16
CASSVAGGANRYEQYF
TGTGCCAGCAGCGTAGCTGGCGGGGCTAATCGGTACGAGCAGTACTTC
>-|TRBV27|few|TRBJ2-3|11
CASRVWDTQYF
TGTGCCAGCAGAGTCTGGGATACGCAGTATTTT
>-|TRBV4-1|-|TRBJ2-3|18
CASSQEGAGLAILDTQYF
TGCGCCAGCAGCCAAGAGGGGGCCGGTCTAGCGATCTTAGATACGCAGTATTTT
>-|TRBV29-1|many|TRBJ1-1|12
CSVSDRNTEAFF
TGCAGCGTATCGGACAGGAACACTGAAGCTTTCTTT
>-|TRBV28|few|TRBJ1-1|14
CASSGYSINTEAFF
TGTGCCAGCAGTGGGTACTCAATAAACACTGAAGCTTTCTTT
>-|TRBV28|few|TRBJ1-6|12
CASSLASGPLHF
TGTGCCAGCAGTCTGGCATCTGGACCCCTCCACTTT
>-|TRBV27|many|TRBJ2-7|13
CASSFGTSYEQYF
TGTGCCAGCAGCTTCGGGACCTCCTACGAGCAGTACTTC
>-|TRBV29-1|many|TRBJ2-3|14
CSVEDSQGPPRMYF
TGCAGCGTTGAAGATTCGCAGGGCCCCCCGCGGATGTATTTT
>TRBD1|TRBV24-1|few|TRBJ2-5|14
CATTLTGISKTQYF
TGTGCCACCACTTTGACAGGGATCAGCAAGACCCAGTACTTC
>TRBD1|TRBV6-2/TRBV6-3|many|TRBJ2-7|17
CASSLLLAGTETYEQYF
TGTGCCAGCAGCTTACTACTGGCCGGGACAGAAACCTACGAGCAGTACTTC
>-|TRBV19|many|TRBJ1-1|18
CASTPWASGISLNTEAFF
TGTGCCAGTACCCCCTGGGCCTCTGGGATATCACTGAACACTGAAGCTTTCTTT
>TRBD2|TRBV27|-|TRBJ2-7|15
CASSPEAGGGYEQYF
TGTGCCAGCAGTCCTGAAGCGGGGGGGGGTTACGAGCAGTACTTC
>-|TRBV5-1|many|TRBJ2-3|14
CASSHGGLTDTQYF
TGCGCCAGCAGCCACGGGGGACTTACAGATACGCAGTATTTT
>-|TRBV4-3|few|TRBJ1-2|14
CASSQGGANYGYTF
TGCGCCAGCAGCCAAGGAGGGGCTAACTATGGCTACACCTTC
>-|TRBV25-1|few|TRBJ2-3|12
CASSPSRYTQYF
TGTGCCAGCAGCCCTAGTAGGTATACGCAGTATTTT
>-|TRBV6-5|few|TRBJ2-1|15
CASSYAPGPHNEQFF
TGTGCCAGCAGTTACGCCCCGGGACCCCACAATGAGCAGTTCTTC
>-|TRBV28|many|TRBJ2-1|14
CASSPAREYNEQFF
TGTGCCAGCAGTCCGGCCCGGGAGTACAATGAGCAGTTCTTC
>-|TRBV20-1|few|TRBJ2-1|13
CSARATNYNEQFF
TGCAGTGCTAGAGCGACCAACTACAATGAGCAGTTCTTC
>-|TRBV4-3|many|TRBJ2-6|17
CASSQEFGISGANVLTF
TGCGCCAGCAGCCAAGAATTCGGTATCTCTGGGGCCAACGTCCTGACTTTC
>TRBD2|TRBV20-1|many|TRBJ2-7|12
CSARDKRGEQYF
TGCAGTGCTAGAGACAAGCGGGGAGAGCAGTACTTC
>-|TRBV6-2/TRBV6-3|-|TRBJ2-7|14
CASTPGATTYEQYF
TGTGCCAGCACCCCGGGGGCCACCACCTACGAGCAGTACTTC
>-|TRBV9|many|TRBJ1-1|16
CASSVDDTLGNTEAFF
TGTGCCAGCAGCGTAGACGATACCCTGGGGAACACTGAAGCTTTCTTT
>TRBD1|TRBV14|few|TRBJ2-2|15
CASSQVDRETGELFF
TGTGCCAGCAGCCAAGTTGACAGGGAAACCGGGGAGCTGTTTTTT
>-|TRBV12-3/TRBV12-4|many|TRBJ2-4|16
CASSLTTELAKNIQYF
TGTGCCAGCAGTTTAACGACAGAACTAGCCAAAAACATTCAGTACTTC
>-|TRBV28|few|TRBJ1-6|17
CASTLSGGPGPYSPLHF
TGTGCCAGCACCTTAAGTGGGGGTCCAGGGCCCTATTCACCCCTCCACTTT
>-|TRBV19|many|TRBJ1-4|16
CASSSQDVYANEKLFF
TGTGCCAGTAGTTCGCAGGACGTGTATGCTAATGAAAAACTGTTTTTT
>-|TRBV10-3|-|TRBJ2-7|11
CAISEMNEQYF
TGTGCCATCAGTGAGATGAACGAGCAGTACTTC
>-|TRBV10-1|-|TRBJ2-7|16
CASSESTLAPGCEQYF
TGCGCCAGCAGTGAGTCCACGTTGGCCCCCGGGTGCGAGCAGTACTTC
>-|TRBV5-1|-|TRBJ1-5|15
CASSLRGESNQPQHF
TGCGCCAGCAGCTTGAGGGGGGAGAGCAATCAGCCCCAGCATTTT
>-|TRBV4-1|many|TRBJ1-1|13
CASSQEYGTEAFF
TGCGCCAGCAGCCAAGAATACGGGACTGAAGCTTTCTTT
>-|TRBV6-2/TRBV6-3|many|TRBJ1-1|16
CASSSGLQLMNTEAFF
TGTGCCAGCAGTTCGGGCCTACAGTTGATGAACACTGAAGCTTTCTTT
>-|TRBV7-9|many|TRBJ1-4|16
CASSLDQGVGKEKLFF
TGTGCCAGCAGCTTAGACCAGGGAGTCGGTAAAGAAAAACTGTTTTTT
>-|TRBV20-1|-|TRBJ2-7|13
CSAGDSSSYEQYF
TGCAGTGCTGGAGACAGCAGCTCCTACGAGCAGTACTTC
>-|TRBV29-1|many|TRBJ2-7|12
CSVEAASYEQYF
TGCAGCGTTGAAGCGGCTTCCTACGAGCAGTACTTC
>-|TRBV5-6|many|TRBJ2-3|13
CASSLWDSDTQYF
TGTGCCAGCAGCTTGTGGGATTCGGATACGCAGTATTTT
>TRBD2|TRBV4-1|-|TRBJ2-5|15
CASSQNLAGGETQYF
TGCGCCAGCAGCCAGAATCTAGCGGGGGGAGAGACCCAGTACTTC
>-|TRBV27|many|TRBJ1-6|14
CASSPSGWHSPLHF
TGTGCCAGCAGTCCCTCTGGTTGGCATTCACCCCTCCACTTT
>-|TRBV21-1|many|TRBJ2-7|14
CASRPRPGGNEQYF
TGTGCCAGCAGGCCCAGGCCGGGAGGGAACGAGCAGTACTTC
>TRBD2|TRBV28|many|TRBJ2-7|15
CASSLDPGLAGEQYF
TGTGCCAGCAGTTTGGATCCAGGACTAGCGGGGGAGCAGTACTTC
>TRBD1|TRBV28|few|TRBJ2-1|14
CASSMTGGYNEQFF
TGTGCCAGCAGTATGACAGGGGGCTACAATGAGCAGTTCTTC
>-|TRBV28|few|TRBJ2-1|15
CASPGRPGRVQKQFF
TGTGCCAGCCCTGGAAGACCAGGTCGGGTACAAAAGCAGTTCTTC
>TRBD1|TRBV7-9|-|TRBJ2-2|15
CASSLGQGHIGELFF
TGTGCCAGCAGCTTGGGACAGGGCCACATCGGGGAGCTGTTTTTT
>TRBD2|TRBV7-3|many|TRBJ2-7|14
CASSPSGSSYEQYF
TGTGCCAGCAGCCCTAGCGGGAGCTCCTACGAGCAGTACTTC
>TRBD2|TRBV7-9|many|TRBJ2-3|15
CASRAGLAYTDTQYF
TGTGCCAGCAGGGCGGGACTAGCCTACACAGATACGCAGTATTTT
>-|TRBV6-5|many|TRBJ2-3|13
CASRYQGRDTQYF
TGTGCCAGCAGGTACCAAGGAAGGGATACGCAGTATTTT
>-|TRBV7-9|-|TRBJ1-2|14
CASSLGDTIYGYTF
TGTGCCAGCAGCTTAGGAGACACCATCTATGGCTACACCTTC
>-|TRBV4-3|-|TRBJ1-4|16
CASSQVWRGGGEKLFF
TGCGCCAGCAGCCAAGTTTGGCGAGGGGGGGGTGAAAAACTGTTTTTT